This is a list of T cell receptor beta chains from one sample in a study of a mutant IDH1 vaccine in newly diagnosed glioma. Which antigens these TCRs recognize remains unknown. Method: immunoSEQ multiplex PCR; TCRdb's copy keeps in-frame clones and lacks some. The sample contains about 62,000 clones, roughly four fifths of which appear only once. Sequenced here: PBMCs, sampled from a glioma patient whose treatment included an IDH1 peptide vaccine. These receptors were collected from a man aged 25-40 years with glioma. Each CDR3 is given with its conserved first and last residue. D genes are given only for firm matches.

-,TRBV4-1,TRBJ2-7,TGCGCCAGCAGCCAAGATTCCCTGACTGGGCAGTACTTC,CASSQDSLTGQYF
TRBD1,TRBV11-2,TRBJ1-1,TGTGCCAGCAGCTTAGTACAGGGGGGTGGAAACACTGAAGCTTTCTTT,CASSLVQGGGNTEAFF
-,TRBV19,TRBJ1-4,TGTGCCAGTAGTACACGTCAGGGGAATGAAAAACTGTTTTTT,CASSTRQGNEKLFF
-,TRBV7-9,TRBJ1-1,TGTGCCAGCAGCTTCCGGGGGGGTGAAGCTTTCTTT,CASSFRGGEAFF
TRBD1,TRBV7-9,TRBJ1-4,TGTGCCAGCAGACCGACAGGGTCCGGTGAAAAACTGTTTTTT,CASRPTGSGEKLFF
TRBD2,TRBV28,TRBJ2-5,TGTGCCAGTAGCGGGACAAACCAAGAGACCCAGTACTTC,CASSGTNQETQYF
-,TRBV11-2,TRBJ1-1,TGTGCCAGCAGCTTAGAGAGCTGGCCCACTGAAGCTTTCTTT,CASSLESWPTEAFF
TRBD2,TRBV6-5,TRBJ2-5,TGTGCCAGCAGGGGAGCGGGGAAGCAAGAGACCCAGTACTTC,CASRGAGKQETQYF
TRBD2,TRBV7-9,TRBJ2-3,TGTGCCAGCAGCGGGACGGCGGGGTTAGCGGGGGGGCCCCGAGATACGCAGTATTTT,CASSGTAGLAGGPRDTQYF
TRBD1,TRBV6-6,TRBJ1-4,TGTGCCAGCAGGGACCGGGACAGGGGAGGGGAAAAACTGTTTTTT,CASRDRDRGGEKLFF